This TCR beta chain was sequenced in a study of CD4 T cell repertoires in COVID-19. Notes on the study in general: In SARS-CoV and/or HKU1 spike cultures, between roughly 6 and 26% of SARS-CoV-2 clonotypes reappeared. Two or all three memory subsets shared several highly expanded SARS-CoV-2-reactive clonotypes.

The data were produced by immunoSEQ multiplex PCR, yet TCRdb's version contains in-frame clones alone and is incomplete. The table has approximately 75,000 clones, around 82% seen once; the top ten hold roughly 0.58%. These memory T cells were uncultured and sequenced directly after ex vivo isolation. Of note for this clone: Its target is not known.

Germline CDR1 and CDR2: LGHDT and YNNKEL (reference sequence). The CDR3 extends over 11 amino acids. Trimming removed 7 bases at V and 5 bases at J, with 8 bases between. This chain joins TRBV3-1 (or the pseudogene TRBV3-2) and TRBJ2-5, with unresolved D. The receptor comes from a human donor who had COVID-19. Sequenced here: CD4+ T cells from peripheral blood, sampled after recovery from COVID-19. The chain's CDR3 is CASTSAETQYF. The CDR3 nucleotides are TGTGCCAGCACCTCCGCGGAGACCCAGTACTTC.